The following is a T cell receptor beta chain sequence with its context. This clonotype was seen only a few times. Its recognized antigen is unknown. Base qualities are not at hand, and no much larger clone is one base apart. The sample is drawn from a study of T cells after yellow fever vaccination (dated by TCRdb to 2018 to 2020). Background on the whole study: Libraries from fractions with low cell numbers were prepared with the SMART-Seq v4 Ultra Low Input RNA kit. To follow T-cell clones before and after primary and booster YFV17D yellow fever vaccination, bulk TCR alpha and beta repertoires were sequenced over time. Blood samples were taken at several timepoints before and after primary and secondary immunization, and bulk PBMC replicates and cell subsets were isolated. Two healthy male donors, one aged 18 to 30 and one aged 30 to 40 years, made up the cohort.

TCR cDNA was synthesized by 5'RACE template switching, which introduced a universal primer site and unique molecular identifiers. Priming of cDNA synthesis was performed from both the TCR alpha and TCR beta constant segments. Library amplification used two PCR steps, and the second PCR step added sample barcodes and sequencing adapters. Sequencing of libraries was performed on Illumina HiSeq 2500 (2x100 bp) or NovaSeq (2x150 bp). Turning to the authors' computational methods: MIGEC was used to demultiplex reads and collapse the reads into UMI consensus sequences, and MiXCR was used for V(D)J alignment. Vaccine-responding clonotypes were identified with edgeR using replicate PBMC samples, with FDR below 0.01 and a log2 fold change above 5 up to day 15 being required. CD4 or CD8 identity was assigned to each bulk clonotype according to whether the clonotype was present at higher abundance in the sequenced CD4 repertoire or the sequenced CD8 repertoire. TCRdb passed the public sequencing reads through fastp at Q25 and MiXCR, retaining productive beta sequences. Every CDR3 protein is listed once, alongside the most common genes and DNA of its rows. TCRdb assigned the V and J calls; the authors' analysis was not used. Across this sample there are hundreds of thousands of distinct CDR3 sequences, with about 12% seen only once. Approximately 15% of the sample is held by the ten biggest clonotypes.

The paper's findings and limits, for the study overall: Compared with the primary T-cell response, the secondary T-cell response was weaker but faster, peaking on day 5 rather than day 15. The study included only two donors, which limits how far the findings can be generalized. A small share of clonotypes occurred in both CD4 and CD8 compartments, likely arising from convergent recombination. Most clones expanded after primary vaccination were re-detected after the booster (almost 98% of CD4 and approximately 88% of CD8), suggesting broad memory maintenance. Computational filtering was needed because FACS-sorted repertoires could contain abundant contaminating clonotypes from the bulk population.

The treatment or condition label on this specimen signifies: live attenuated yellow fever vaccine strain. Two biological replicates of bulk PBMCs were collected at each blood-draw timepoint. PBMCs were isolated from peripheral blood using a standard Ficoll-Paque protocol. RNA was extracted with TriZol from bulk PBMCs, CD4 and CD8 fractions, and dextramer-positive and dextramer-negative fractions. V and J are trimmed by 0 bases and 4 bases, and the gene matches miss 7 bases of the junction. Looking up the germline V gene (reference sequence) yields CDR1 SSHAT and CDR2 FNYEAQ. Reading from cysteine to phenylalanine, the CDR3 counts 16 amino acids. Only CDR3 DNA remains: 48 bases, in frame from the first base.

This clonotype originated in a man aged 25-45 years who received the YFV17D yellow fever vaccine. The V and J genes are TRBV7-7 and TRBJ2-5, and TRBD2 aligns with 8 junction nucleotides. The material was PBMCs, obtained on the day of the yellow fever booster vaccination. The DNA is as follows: TGTGCCAGCAGCTTAGCACTAGCGGAGAGTTTAGAGACCCAGTACTTC. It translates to CASSLALAESLETQYF.